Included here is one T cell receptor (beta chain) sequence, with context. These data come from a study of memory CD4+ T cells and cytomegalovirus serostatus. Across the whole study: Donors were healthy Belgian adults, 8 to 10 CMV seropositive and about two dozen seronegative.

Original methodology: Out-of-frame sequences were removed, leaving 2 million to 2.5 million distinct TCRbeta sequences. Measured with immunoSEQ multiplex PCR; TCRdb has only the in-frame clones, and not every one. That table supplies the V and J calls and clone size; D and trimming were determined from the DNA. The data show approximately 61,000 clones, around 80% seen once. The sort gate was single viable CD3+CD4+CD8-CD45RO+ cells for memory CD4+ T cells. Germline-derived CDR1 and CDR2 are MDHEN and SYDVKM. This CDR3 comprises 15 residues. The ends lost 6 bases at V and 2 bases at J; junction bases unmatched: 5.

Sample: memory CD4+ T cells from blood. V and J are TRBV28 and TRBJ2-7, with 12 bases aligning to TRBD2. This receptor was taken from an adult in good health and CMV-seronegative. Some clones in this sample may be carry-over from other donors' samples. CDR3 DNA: TGTGCCAGCAGGTCTCTAGCGGGAGGGCCCTACGAGCAGTACTTC. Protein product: CASRSLAGGPYEQYF.